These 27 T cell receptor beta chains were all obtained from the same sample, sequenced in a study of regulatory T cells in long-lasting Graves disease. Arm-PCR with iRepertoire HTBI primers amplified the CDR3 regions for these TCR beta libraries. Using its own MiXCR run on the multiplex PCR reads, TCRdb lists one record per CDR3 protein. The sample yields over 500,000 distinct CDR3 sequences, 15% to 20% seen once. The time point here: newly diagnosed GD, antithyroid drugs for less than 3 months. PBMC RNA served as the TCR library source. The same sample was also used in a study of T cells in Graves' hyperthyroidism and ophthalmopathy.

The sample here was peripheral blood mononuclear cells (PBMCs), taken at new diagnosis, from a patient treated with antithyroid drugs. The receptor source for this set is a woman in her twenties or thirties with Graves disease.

The CDR3: CASRYGETQYF. As DNA, the CDR3 is TGTGCCAGCAGGTATGGGGAGACCCAGTACTTC. The rearrangement joins TRBV6-1 to TRBJ2-5; D gene unclear. Germline-derived CDR1 and CDR2 are MNHNS and SASEGT. Trimming left V 6 bases short and J 5 bases short, with 7 bases between. The CDR3 extends over 11 amino acids.

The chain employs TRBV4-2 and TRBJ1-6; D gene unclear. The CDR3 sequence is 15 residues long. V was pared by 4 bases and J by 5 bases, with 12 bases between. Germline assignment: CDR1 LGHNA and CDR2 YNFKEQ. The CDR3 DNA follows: TGTGCCAGCAGCCTAAGGATGGTAGATAATTCACCCCTCCACTTT. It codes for CASSLRMVDNSPLHF.

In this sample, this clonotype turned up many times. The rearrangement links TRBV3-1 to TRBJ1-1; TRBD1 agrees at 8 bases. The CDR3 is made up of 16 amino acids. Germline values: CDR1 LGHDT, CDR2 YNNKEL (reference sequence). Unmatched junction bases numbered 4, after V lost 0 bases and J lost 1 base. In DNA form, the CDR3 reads TGTGCCAGCAGCCAAGATCGGCAGGGGGCGAACACTGAAGCTTTCTTT. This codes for CASSQDRQGANTEAFF.

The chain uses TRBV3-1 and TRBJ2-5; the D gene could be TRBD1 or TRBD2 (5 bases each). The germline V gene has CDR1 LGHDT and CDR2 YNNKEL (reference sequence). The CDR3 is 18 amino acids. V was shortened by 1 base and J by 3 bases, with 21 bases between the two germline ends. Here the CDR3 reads CASSQGTVFTGREETQYF. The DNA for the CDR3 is TGTGCCAGCAGCCAAGGAACCGTCTTTACGGGGCGGGAAGAGACCCAGTACTTC.

The DNA for the CDR3 is TGTGCCAGTAGTAGGGGGGGGCTCGGTGGTAGCACTGAAGCTTTCTTT. This gives the protein CASSRGGLGGSTEAFF. This sequence joins TRBV19 and TRBJ1-1; D possibly corresponds to TRBD1 (6 bases). Germline V gives CDR1 LNHDA, CDR2 SQIVND (reference sequence). The CDR3 contains 16 residues. V lost 4 bases, J lost 4 bases, and 19 bases lay in between.

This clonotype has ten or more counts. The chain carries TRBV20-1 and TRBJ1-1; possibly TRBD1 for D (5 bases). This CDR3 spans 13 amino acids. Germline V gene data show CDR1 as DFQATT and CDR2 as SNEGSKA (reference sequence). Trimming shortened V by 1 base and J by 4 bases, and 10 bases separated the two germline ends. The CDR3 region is CSARAPGGTEAFF. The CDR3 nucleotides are TGCAGTGCTAGAGCACCGGGGGGCACTGAAGCTTTCTTT.

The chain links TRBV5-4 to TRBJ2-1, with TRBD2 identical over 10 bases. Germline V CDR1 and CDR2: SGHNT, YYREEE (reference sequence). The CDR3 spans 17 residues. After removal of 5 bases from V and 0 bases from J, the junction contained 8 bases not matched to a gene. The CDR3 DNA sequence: TGTGCCAGCAGGGTAGGACTAGCGGCGAGCTCCTACAATGAGCAGTTCTTC. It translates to CASRVGLAASSYNEQFF. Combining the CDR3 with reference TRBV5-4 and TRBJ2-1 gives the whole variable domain ETGVTQSPTHLIKTRGQQVTLRCSSQSGHNTVSWYQQALGQGPQFIFQYYREEENGRGNFPPRFSGLQFPNYSSELNVNALELDDSALYLCASRVGLAASSYNEQFFGPGTRLTVL.

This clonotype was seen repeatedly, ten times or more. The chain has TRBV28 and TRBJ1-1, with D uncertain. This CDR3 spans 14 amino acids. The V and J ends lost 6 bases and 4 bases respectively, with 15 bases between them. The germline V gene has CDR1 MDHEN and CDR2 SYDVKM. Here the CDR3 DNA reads TGTGCCAGCAGCTGGGCCGGGGTGCTCACTGAAGCTTTCTTT. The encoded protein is CASSWAGVLTEAFF.

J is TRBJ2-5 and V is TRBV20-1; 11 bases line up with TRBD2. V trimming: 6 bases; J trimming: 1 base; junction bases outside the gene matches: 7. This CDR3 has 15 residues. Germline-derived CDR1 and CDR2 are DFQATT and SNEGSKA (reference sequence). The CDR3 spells CSAPTSGVFQETQYF. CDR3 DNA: TGCAGTGCCCCGACTAGCGGGGTATTCCAAGAGACCCAGTACTTC.

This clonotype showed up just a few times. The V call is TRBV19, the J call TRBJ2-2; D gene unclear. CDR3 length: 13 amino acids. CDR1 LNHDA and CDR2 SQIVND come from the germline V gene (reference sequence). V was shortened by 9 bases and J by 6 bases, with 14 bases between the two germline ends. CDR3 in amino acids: CASWAFRAGELFF. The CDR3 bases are TGTGCCAGCTGGGCTTTTCGGGCCGGGGAGCTGTTTTTT.

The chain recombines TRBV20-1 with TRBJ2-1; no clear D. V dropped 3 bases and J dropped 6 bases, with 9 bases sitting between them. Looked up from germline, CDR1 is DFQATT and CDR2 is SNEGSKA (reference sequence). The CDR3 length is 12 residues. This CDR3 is CSASDTFNEQFF. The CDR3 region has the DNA TGCAGTGCTAGCGACACCTTCAATGAGCAGTTCTTC.

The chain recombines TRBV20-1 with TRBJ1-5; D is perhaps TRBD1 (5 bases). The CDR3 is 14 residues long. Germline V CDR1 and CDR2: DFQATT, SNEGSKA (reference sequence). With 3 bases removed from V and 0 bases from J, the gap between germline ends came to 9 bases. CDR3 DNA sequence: TGCAGTGCTAGCGGGGGGTCTAGCAATCAGCCCCAGCATTTT. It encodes CSASGGSSNQPQHF.

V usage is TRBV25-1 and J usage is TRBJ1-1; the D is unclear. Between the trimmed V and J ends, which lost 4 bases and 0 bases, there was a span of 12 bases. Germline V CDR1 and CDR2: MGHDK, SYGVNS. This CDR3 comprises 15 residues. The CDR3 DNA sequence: TGTGCCAGCAGTGTATCCGGACTCATGAACACTGAAGCTTTCTTT. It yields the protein CASSVSGLMNTEAFF.

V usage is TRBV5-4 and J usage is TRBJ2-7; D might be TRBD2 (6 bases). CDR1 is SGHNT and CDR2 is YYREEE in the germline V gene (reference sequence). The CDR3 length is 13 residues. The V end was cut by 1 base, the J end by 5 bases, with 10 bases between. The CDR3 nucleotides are TGTGCCAGCAGCTTGATAGCGGCCCACGAGCAGTACTTC. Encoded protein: CASSLIAAHEQYF.

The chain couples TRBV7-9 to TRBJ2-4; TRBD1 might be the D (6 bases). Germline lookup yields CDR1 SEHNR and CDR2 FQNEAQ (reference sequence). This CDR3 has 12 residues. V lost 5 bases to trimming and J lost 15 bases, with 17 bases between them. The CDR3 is CASSPDSRTSYF. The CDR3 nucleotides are TGTGCCAGCAGCCCGGACAGTAGGACGTCGTACTTC.

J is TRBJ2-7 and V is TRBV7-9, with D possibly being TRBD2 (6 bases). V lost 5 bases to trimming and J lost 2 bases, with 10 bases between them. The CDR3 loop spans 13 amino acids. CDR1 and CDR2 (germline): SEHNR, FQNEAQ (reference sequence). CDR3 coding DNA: TGTGCCAGCAGCGGGGGGTCCCCCTACGAGCAGTACTTC. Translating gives CASSGGSPYEQYF.

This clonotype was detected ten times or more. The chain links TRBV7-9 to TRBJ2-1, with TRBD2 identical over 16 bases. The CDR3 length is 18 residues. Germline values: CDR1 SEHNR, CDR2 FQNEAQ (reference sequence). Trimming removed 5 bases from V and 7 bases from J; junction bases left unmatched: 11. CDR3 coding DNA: TGTGCCAGCAGCACCGGGACTAGCGGGAGGGCCCGGGGGAATGAGCAGTTCTTC. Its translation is CASSTGTSGRARGNEQFF.

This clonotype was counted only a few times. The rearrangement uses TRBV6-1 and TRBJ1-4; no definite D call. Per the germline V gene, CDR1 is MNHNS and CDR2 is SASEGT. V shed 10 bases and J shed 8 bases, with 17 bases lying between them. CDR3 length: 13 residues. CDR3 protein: CATPGEGKEKLFF. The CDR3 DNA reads TGTGCCACCCCGGGAGAGGGAAAAGAAAAACTGTTTTTT.

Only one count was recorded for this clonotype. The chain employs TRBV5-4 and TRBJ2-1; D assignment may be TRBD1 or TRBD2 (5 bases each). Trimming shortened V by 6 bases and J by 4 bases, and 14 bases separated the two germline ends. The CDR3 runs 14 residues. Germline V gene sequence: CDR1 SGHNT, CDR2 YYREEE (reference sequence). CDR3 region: CASTTGRKYNEQFF. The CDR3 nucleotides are TGTGCCAGCACTACGGGACGGAAATACAATGAGCAGTTCTTC.

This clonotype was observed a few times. DNA for the CDR3: TGCAGTGCTAGAGAGGGGGCTTCCTACGAGCAGTACTTC. Amino acids: CSAREGASYEQYF. The chain links TRBV20-1 to TRBJ2-7; D may be TRBD1 (6 bases). From germline, CDR1 is DFQATT and CDR2 SNEGSKA (reference sequence). Trimming cost V 0 bases and J 1 base, with 7 bases left between them. The CDR3 covers 13 residues.

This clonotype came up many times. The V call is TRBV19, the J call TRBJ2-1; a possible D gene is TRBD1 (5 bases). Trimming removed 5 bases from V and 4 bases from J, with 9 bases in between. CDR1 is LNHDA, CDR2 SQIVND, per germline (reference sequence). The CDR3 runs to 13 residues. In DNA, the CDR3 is TGTGCCAGTAGTCCCCGGACATACAATGAGCAGTTCTTC. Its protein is CASSPRTYNEQFF.

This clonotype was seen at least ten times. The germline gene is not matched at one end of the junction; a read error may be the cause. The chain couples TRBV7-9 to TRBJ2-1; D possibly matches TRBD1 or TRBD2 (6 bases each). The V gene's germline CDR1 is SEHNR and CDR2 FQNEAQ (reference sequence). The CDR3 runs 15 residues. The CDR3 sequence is CASSLGGSWYNEQFF. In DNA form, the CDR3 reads TGTGCCAGCAGTTTAGGGGGGAGCTGGTACAATGAGCAGTTCTTC.

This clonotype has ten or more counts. CDR3 loop: CASSQGPGGTQYF. DNA of the CDR3: TGTGCCAGCAGCCAAGGACCTGGGGGGACCCAGTACTTC. The chain couples TRBV12-3 or TRBV12-4 to TRBJ2-5; D tentatively reads TRBD1 or TRBD2 (5 bases each). V lost 6 bases and J lost 7, with 15 bases in between. The CDR3 spans 13 residues.

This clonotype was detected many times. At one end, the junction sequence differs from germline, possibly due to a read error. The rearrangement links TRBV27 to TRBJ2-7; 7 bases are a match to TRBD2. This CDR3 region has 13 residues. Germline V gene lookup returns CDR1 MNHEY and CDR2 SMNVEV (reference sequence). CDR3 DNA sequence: TGTGCCAGCAGCTTATTTAGCGGGTACGAGCAGTACTTC. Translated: CASSLFSGYEQYF.

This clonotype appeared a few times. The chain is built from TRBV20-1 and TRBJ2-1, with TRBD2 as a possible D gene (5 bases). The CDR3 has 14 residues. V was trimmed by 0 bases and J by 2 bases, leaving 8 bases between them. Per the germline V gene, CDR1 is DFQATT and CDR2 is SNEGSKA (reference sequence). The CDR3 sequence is CSARESGTYNEQFF. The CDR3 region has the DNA TGCAGTGCTAGAGAATCGGGAACCTACAATGAGCAGTTCTTC.

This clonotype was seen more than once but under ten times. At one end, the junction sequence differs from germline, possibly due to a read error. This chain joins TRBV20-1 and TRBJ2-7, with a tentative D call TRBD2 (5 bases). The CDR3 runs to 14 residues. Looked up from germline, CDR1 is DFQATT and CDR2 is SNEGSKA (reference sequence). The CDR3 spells CSAKELERGYVQYF. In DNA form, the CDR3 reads TGCAGTGCCAAGGAGCTGGAACGGGGTTACGTGCAGTACTTC.

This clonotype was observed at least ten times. The CDR3 sequence is CAWSTGATNIQYF. CDR3 nucleotide sequence: TGTGCCTGGAGTACAGGGGCTACGAACATTCAGTACTTC. This chain joins TRBV30 and TRBJ2-4; TRBD1 matches at 7 bases. Per the germline V gene, CDR1 is GTSNPN and CDR2 is SVGIG (reference sequence). V lost 2 bases to trimming and J lost 7 bases; unmatched junction nucleotides: 5. This CDR3 is 13 amino acids long.